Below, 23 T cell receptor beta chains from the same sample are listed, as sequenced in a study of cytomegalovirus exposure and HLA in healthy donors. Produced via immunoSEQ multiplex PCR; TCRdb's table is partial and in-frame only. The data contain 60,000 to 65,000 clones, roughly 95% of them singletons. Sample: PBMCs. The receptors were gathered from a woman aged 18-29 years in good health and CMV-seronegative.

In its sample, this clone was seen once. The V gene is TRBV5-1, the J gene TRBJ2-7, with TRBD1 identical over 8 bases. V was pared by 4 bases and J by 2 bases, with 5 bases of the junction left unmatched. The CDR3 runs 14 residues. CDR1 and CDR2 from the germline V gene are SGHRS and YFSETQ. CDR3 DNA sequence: TGCGCCAGCAGCCACGGACAGGGACCCTACGAGCAGTACTTC. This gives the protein CASSHGQGPYEQYF. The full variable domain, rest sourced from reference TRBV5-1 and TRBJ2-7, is KAGVTQTPRYLIKTRGQQVTLSCSPISGHRSVSWYQQTPGQGLQFLFEYFSETQRNKGNFPGRFSGRQFSNSRSEMNVSTLELGDSALYLCASSHGQGPYEQYFGPGTRLTVT.

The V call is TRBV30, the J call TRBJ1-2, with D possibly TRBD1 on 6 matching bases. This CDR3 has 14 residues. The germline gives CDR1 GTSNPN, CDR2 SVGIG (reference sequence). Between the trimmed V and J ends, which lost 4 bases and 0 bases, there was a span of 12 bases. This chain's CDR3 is CAWMRTDTNYGYTF. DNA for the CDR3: TGTGCCTGGATGAGGACAGACACTAACTATGGCTACACCTTC.

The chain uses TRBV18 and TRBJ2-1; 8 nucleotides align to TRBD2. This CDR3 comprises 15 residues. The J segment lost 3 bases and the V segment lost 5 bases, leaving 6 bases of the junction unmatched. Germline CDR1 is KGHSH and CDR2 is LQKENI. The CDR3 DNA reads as TGTGCCAGCTCAGGAGAGCGGGGGCACTACAATGAGCAGTTCTTC. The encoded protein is CASSGERGHYNEQFF.

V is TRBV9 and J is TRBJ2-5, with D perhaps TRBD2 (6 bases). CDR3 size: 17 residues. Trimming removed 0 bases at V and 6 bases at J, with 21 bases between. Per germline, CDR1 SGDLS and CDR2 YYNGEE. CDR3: CASSVGLVADLGKTQYF. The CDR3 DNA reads TGTGCCAGCAGCGTAGGTCTTGTAGCGGACTTGGGGAAGACCCAGTACTTC.

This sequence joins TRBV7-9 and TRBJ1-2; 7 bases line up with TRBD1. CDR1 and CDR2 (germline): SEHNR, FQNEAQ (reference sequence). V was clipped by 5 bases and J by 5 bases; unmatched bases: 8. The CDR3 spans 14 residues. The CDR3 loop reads CASSQAGQVYGYTF. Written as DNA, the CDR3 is TGTGCCAGCAGCCAAGCCGGACAGGTTTATGGCTACACCTTC.

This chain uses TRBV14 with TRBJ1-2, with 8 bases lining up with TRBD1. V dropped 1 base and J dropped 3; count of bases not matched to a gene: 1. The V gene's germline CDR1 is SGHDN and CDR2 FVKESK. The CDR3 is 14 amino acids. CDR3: CASSQGTGYYGYTF. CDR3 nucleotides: TGTGCCAGCAGCCAAGGGACAGGGTACTATGGCTACACCTTC. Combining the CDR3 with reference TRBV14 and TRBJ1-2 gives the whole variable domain EAGVTQFPSHSVIEKGQTVTLRCDPISGHDNLYWYRRVMGKEIKFLLHFVKESKQDESGMPNNRFLAERTGGTYSTLKVQPAELEDSGVYFCASSQGTGYYGYTFGSGTRLTVV.

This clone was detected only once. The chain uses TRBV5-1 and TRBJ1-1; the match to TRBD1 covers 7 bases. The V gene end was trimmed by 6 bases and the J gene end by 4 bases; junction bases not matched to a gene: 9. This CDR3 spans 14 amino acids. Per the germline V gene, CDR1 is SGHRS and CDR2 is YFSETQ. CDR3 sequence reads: CASNLQGGGTEAFF. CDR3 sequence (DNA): TGCGCCAGCAACCTCCAGGGGGGCGGCACTGAAGCTTTCTTT.

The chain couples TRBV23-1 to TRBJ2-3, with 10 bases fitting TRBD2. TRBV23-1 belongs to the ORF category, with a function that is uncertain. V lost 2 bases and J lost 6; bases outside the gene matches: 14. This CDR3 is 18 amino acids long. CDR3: CASSQDLGTSERADTQYF. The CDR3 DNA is TGCGCCAGCAGTCAAGACTTAGGGACTAGCGAGAGGGCGGATACGCAGTATTTT.

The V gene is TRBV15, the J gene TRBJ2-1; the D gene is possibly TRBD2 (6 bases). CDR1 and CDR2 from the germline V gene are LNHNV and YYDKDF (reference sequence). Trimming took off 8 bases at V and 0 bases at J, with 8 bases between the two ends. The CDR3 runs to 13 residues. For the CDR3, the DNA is TGTGCCACCCGGGAGAGCTCCTACAATGAGCAGTTCTTC. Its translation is CATRESSYNEQFF.

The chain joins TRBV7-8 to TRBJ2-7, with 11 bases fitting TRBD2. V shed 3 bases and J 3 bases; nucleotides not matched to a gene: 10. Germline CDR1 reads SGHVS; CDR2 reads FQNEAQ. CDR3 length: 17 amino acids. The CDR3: CASSFGSGGAKGYEQYF. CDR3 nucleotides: TGTGCCAGCAGCTTTGGTAGCGGGGGGGCGAAAGGCTACGAGCAGTACTTC.

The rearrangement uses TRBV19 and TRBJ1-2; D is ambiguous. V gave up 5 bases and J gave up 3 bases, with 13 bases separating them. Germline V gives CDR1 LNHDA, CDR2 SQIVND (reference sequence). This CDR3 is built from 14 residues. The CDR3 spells CASSWTPRDYGYTF. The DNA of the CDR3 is TGTGCCAGTAGTTGGACTCCCCGGGACTATGGCTACACCTTC.

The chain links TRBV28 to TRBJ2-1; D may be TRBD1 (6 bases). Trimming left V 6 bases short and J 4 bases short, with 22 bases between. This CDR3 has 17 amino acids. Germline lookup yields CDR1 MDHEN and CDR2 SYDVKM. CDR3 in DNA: TGTGCCAGCAGGCCCCTAGGGCTCGGACAGATTTACAATGAGCAGTTCTTC. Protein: CASRPLGLGQIYNEQFF.

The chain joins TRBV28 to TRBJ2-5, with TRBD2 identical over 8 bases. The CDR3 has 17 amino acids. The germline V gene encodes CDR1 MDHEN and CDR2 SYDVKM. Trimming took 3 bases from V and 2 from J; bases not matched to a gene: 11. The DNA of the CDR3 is TGTGCCAGCAGTTTTGATCGGGGGGGGCACCAACAAGAGACCCAGTACTTC. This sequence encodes CASSFDRGGHQQETQYF.

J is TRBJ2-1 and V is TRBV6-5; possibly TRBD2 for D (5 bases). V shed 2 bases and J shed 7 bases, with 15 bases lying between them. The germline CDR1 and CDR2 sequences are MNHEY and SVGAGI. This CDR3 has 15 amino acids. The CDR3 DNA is TGTGCCAGCAGTTACGGTACCGCGACGGGGAATGAGCAGTTCTTC. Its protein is CASSYGTATGNEQFF.

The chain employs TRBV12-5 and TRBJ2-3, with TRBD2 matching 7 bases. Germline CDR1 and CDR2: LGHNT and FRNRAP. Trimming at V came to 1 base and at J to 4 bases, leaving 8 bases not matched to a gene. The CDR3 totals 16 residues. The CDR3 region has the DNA TGTGCTAGTGGTTTGGGCTTGGCGGGAGAGGCAGATACGCAGTATTTT. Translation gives CASGLGLAGEADTQYF.

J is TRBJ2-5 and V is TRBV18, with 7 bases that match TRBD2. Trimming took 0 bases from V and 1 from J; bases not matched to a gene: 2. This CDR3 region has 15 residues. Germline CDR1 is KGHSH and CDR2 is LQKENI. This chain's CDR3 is CASSPPGGVQETQYF. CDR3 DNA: TGTGCCAGCTCACCACCGGGGGGGGTCCAAGAGACCCAGTACTTC.

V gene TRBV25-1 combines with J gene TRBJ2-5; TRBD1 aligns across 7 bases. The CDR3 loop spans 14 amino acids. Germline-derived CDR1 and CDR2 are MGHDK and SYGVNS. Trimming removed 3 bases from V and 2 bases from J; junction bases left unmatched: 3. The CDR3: CASSDPGQQETQYF. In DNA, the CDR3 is TGTGCCAGCAGTGACCCGGGACAGCAAGAGACCCAGTACTTC.

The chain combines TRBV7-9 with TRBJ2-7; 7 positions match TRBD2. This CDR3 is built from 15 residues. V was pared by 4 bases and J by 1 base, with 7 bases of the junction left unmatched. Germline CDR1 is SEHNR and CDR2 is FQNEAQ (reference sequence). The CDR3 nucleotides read TGTGCCAGCAGCTCGCGGGCTAGCGGTTCCTACGAGCAGTACTTC. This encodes CASSSRASGSYEQYF.

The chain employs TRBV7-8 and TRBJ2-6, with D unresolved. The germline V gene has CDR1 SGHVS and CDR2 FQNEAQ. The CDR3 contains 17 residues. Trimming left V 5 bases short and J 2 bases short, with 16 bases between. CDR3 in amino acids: CASSVGPTPPGANVLTF. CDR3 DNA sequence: TGTGCCAGCAGCGTTGGGCCCACCCCCCCTGGGGCCAACGTCCTGACTTTC.

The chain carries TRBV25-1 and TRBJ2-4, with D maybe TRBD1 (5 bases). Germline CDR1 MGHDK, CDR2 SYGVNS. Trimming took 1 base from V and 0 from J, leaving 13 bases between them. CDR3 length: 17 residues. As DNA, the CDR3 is TGTGCCAGCAGTGAATTGGAAGGACACATAGCCAAAAACATTCAGTACTTC. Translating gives CASSELEGHIAKNIQYF.

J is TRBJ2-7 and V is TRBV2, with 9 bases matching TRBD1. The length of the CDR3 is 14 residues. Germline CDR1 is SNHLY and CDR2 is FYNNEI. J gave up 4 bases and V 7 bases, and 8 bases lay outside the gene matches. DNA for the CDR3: TGTGCCAGCACCCCCCGGGACAGGGAATACGAGCAGTACTTC. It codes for CASTPRDREYEQYF. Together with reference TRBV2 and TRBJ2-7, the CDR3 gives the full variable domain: EPEVTQTPSHQVTQMGQEVILRCVPISNHLYFYWYRQILGQKVEFLVSFYNNEISEKSEIFDDQFSVERPDGSNFTLKIRSTKLEDSAMYFCASTPRDREYEQYFGPGTRLTVT.

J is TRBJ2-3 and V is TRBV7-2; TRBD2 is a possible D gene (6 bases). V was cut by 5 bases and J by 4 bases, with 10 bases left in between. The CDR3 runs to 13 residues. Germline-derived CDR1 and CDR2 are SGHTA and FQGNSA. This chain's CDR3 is CASSRLGPDTQYF. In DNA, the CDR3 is TGTGCCAGCAGCCGACTAGGTCCAGATACGCAGTATTTT. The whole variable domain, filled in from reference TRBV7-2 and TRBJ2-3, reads GAGVSQSPSNKVTEKGKDVELRCDPISGHTALYWYRQSLGQGLEFLIYFQGNSAPDKSGLPSDRFSAERTGGSVSTLTIQRTQQEDSAVYLCASSRLGPDTQYFGPGTRLTVL.

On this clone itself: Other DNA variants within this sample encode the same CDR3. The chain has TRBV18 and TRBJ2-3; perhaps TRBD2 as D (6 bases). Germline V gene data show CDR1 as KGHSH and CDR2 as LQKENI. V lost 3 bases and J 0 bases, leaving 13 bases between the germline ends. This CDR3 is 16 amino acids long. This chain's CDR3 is CASSPPGLESTDTQYF. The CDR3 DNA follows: TGTGCCAGCTCACCCCCGGGACTCGAGAGCACAGATACGCAGTATTTT.